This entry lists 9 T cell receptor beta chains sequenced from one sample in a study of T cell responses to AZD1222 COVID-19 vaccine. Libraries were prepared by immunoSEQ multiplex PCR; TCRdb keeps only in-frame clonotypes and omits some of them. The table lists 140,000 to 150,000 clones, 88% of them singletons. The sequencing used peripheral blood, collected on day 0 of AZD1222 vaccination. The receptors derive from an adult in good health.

CDR3 nucleotide sequence: TGTGCCAGCAGTTACCTCACAGGCTACGAGCAGTACTTC. It codes for CASSYLTGYEQYF. The V gene is TRBV6-5, the J gene TRBJ2-7, with TRBD1 as a possible D gene (5 bases). The V gene lost 2 bases and the J gene lost 3 bases, with 8 bases spanning the gap. The germline CDR1 and CDR2 sequences are MNHEY and SVGAGI. The CDR3 covers 13 residues.

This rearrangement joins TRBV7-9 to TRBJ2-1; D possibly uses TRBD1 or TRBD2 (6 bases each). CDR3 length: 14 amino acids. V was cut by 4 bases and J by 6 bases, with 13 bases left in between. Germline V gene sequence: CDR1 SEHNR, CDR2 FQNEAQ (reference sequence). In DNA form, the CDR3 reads TGTGCCAGCAGCTCGTCGGGGGCGGTCAATGAGCAGTTCTTC. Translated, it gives CASSSSGAVNEQFF.

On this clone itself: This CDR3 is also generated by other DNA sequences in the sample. As DNA, the CDR3 is TGTGCCAGCAGCGTCGGGACAGCTTATGGCTACACCTTC. Encoded protein: CASSVGTAYGYTF. V and J are TRBV7-9 and TRBJ1-2; 7 nucleotides align to TRBD1. V trimming: 5 bases; J trimming: 5 bases; junction bases outside the gene matches: 5. The CDR3 runs to 13 residues. Germline V gene sequence: CDR1 SEHNR, CDR2 FQNEAQ (reference sequence).

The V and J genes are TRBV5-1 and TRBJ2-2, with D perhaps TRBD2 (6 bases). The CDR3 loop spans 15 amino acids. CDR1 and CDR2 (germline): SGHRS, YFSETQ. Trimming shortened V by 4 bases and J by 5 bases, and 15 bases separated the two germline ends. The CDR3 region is CASSSVGRSTGELFF. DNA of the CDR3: TGCGCCAGCAGCAGCGTGGGGAGGTCTACCGGGGAGCTGTTTTTT.

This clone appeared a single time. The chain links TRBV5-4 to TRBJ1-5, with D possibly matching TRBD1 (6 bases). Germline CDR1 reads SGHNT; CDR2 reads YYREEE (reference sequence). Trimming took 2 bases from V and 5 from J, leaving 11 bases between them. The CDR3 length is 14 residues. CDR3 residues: CASSFSPGDQPQHF. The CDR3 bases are TGTGCCAGCAGCTTCAGCCCAGGGGATCAGCCCCAGCATTTT. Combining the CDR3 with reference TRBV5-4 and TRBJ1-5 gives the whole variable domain ETGVTQSPTHLIKTRGQQVTLRCSSQSGHNTVSWYQQALGQGPQFIFQYYREEENGRGNFPPRFSGLQFPNYSSELNVNALELDDSALYLCASSFSPGDQPQHFGDGTRLSIL.

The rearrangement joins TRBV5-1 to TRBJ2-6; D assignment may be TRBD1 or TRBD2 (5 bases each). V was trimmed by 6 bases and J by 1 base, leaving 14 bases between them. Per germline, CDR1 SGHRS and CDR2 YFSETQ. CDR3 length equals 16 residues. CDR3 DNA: TGCGCCAGCAACTCAGGGAGTAATTCTGGGGCCAACGTCCTGACTTTC. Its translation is CASNSGSNSGANVLTF.

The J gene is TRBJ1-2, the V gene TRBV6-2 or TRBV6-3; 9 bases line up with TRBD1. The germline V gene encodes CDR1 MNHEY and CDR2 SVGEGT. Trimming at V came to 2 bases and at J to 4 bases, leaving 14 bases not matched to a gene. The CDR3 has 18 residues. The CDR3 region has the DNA TGTGCCAGCAGTTACCGCCAAACGGGGACAGGGAGTTTCTATGGCTACACCTTC. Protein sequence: CASSYRQTGTGSFYGYTF.

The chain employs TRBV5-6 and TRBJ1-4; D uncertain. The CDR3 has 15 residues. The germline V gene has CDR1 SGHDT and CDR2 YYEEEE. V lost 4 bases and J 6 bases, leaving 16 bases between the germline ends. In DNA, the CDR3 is TGTGCCAGCAGCCCGGCGGCAGGACTAGATGAAAAACTGTTTTTT. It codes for CASSPAAGLDEKLFF.

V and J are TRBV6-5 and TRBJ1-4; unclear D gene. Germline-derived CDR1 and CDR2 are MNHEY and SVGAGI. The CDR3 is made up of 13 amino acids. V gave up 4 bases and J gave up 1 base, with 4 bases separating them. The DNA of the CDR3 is TGTGCCAGCAGTTCGGGAACTAATGAAAAACTGTTTTTT. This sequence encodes CASSSGTNEKLFF.